Listed below are T cell receptor beta chains from one sample, sequenced in a study of cytomegalovirus exposure and HLA in healthy donors. Clones were read by immunoSEQ multiplex PCR, and TCRdb kept only the in-frame ones, dropping some. Among 150,000 to 200,000 clones listed, approximately 88% were seen once. The sample was PBMCs. These receptor sequences come from a man aged 25-45 years in good health and CMV-seropositive. The CDR3 runs from the conserved cysteine through the conserved F or W. The D gene is left open where the match is weak. Some rows mark clone size as missing; the rest say once, few, many or name a class of expanded clone.

j_call,v_call,d_call,clone_size,cdr3_nt,cdr3_aa
TRBJ2-7,TRBV27,TRBD2,once,TGTGCCAGCAGTCTAGCGGGGGGTCCCAACGAGCAGTACTTC,CASSLAGGPNEQYF
TRBJ1-2,TRBV28,.,.,TGTGCCAGCAGTTCCGTATCCCGGGCGGGGGATGGCTACACCTTC,CASSSVSRAGDGYTF
TRBJ2-3,TRBV5-1,TRBD2,.,TGCGCCAGCAGCTTGGGATTAGCGGGAGGTACAAGGGCAGATACGCAGTATTTT,CASSLGLAGGTRADTQYF
TRBJ2-7,TRBV27,TRBD1,.,TGTGCCAGCAGTCTCCATCCGACAGGGGCCCTCTCTGAGCAGTACTTC,CASSLHPTGALSEQYF
TRBJ1-2,TRBV4-3,TRBD1,.,TGCGCCAGCAGCCAGGAGGACAGGGGCCTCAACTATGGCTACACCTTC,CASSQEDRGLNYGYTF
TRBJ2-3,TRBV7-8,.,.,TGTGCCAGCAGCTTAACCTACAGCGGAGGTGGAGATACGCAGTATTTT,CASSLTYSGGGDTQYF
TRBJ1-1,TRBV30,.,.,TGTGCCTGGAGTCCCCAAATCGGGAGGACATCGAAAGCTTTCTTT,CAWSPQIGRTSKAFF
TRBJ1-4,TRBV10-3,.,.,TGTGCCATCAGTGAGTCTGAACAGGGAAATGAAAAACTGTTTTTT,CAISESEQGNEKLFF
TRBJ2-2,TRBV7-9,.,.,TGTGCCAGCAGCCCCCACCTCCGGCGGGAGAACACCGGGGAGCTGTTTTTT,CASSPHLRRENTGELFF
TRBJ2-1,TRBV7-9,TRBD2,.,TGTGCCAGCAGCTTAGCTAGTTCGGGACTAGCGGTCGACAATGAGCAGTTCTTC,CASSLASSGLAVDNEQFF
TRBJ1-2,TRBV7-2,TRBD1,.,TGTGCCAGCAGCTTTACAGGGGACCCTAGCTATGGCTACACCTTC,CASSFTGDPSYGYTF
TRBJ2-7,TRBV7-9,.,.,TGTGCCAGCAGCGACCGGGACGAGCAGTACTTC,CASSDRDEQYF
TRBJ2-1,TRBV11-1,.,once,TGTGCCAGCAGCTACTTTGGGGCCTGGGGCAATGAGCAGTTCTTC,CASSYFGAWGNEQFF
TRBJ2-7,TRBV27,TRBD1,.,TGTGCCAGCAGTTTATACAGGGGGATTATTTACGAGCAGTACTTC,CASSLYRGIIYEQYF
TRBJ1-1,TRBV28,.,.,TGTGCCAGCAGTTTATCCCGGCGGGTCGGGGGAAAAGCTTTCTTT,CASSLSRRVGGKAFF
TRBJ2-2,TRBV19,.,.,TGTGCCAGTACCCGAGTTAAGGACTGGGCGAACACCGGGGAGCTGTTTTTT,CASTRVKDWANTGELFF
TRBJ2-6,TRBV5-6,.,.,TGTGCCAGCAGCCTCTCTGGGGCCAACGTCCTGACTTTC,CASSLSGANVLTF
TRBJ2-3,TRBV9,TRBD1,.,TGTGCCAGCAGCCTAACAGGGGAATTCACAGATACGCAGTATTTT,CASSLTGEFTDTQYF
TRBJ2-3,TRBV27,TRBD1,.,TGTGCCAGCGGACAGGGTCCAGATACGCAGTATTTT,CASGQGPDTQYF
TRBJ2-1,TRBV10-3,.,.,TGTGCCATCCGCCGGGACGGGGCACGGGGGAAGGAGCAGTTCTTC,CAIRRDGARGKEQFF
TRBJ1-1,TRBV11-2,.,.,TGTGCCAGCAGCCGAGGAGGTATGAACACTGAAGCTTTCTTT,CASSRGGMNTEAFF
TRBJ1-6,TRBV5-1,TRBD1,once,TGCGCCAGCAGCTGGGGACAGGGGGCCGATAATTCACCCCTCCACTTT,CASSWGQGADNSPLHF
TRBJ1-2,TRBV7-2,.,.,TGTGCCAGCAGCTTAGTCGCAGGGGCGAGGTATGGCTACACCTTC,CASSLVAGARYGYTF
TRBJ1-5,TRBV2,.,.,TGTGCCAGCAGTGAAGGAACCATCTATAGCAATCAGCCCCAGCATTTT,CASSEGTIYSNQPQHF
TRBJ2-6,TRBV18,.,.,TGTGCCAGCTCACCATTAATCCCCTACCAAGAGACTGGGGCCAACGTCCTGACTTTC,CASSPLIPYQETGANVLTF
TRBJ1-2,TRBV7-2,TRBD1,.,TGTGCCAGCAGGAATATCAGGGGGCAGCTTGGCTACACCTTC,CASRNIRGQLGYTF
TRBJ2-7,TRBV6-5,.,.,TGTGCCAGCAGCCGACAGGTAAGCTACGAGCAGTACTTC,CASSRQVSYEQYF
TRBJ1-4,TRBV30,.,.,TGTGCCTCCCCAGGGCCTAATGAAAAACTGTTTTTT,CASPGPNEKLFF
TRBJ2-2,TRBV7-9,TRBD1,.,TGTGCCAGCAGCTTTATCGTAGGGGGCTCAACGGCCGGGGAGCTGTTTTTT,CASSFIVGGSTAGELFF
TRBJ2-3,TRBV6-6,TRBD2,.,TGTGCCAGCAGTTTTAGCGGGCCCCCTCAAGATACGCAGTATTTT,CASSFSGPPQDTQYF
TRBJ1-1,TRBV2,.,.,TGTGCCAGCTCCCCCCTAGTGAACACTGAAGCTTTCTTT,CASSPLVNTEAFF
TRBJ2-7,TRBV30,TRBD2,.,TGTGCCTGGAGTTTTGGAGCGGGAGTGAGCTCCTACGAGCAGTACTTC,CAWSFGAGVSSYEQYF
TRBJ2-7,TRBV11-2,.,.,TGTGCCAGCAGCGTTGTGGACTCCACCTACGAGCAGTACTTC,CASSVVDSTYEQYF
TRBJ2-5,TRBV6-1,TRBD2,.,TGTGCCAGCAGCCCCCGCGGAGCGGGGGAAGAGACCCAGTACTTC,CASSPRGAGEETQYF
TRBJ1-1,TRBV28,.,.,TGTGCCAGCAGTCCCCACCGACAGAACACTGAAGCTTTCTTT,CASSPHRQNTEAFF
TRBJ2-7,TRBV6-5,TRBD1,.,TGTGCCAGCAGTTCCGACAGGGTATCCTTTTACGAGCAGTACTTC,CASSSDRVSFYEQYF
TRBJ1-2,TRBV6-5,.,.,TGTGCCAGCAGTGGACATCAAGCTAACTATGGCTACACCTTC,CASSGHQANYGYTF
TRBJ1-6,TRBV2,.,few,TGTGCCAGCAAGGGAGATTATAATTCACCCCTCCACTTT,CASKGDYNSPLHF
TRBJ2-1,TRBV18,TRBD2,once,TGTGCCAGCTCAATAGCGGGAGGTTACAATGAGCAGTTCTTC,CASSIAGGYNEQFF
TRBJ1-1,TRBV5-1,.,.,TGCGCCAGCAGCCCTCACGGGAACACTGAAGCTTTCTTT,CASSPHGNTEAFF
TRBJ1-2,TRBV29-1,.,few,TGCAGCGTTGATTTACGGGAGGCCCGCGGCTACACCTTC,CSVDLREARGYTF
TRBJ2-5,TRBV4-3,TRBD1,.,TGCGCCAGCAGCCCCTACTGGACAGGGATAGAGACCCAGTACTTC,CASSPYWTGIETQYF
TRBJ1-5,TRBV28,.,.,TGTGCCAGCAGTTCCGGCGGACAGCCCCAGCATTTT,CASSSGGQPQHF
TRBJ2-2,TRBV5-1,.,.,TGCGCCAGCAGCTTGTTCCAGGTCCCGACCGGGGAGCTGTTTTTT,CASSLFQVPTGELFF
TRBJ2-1,TRBV13,TRBD2,.,TGTGCCAGCAGCCCCTTAGCGGGCCCGAGCAATGAGCAGTTCTTC,CASSPLAGPSNEQFF
TRBJ2-7,TRBV10-1,TRBD2,.,TGCGCCAGCAGGAGCGGGGACCTGCGAGAGCAGTACTTC,CASRSGDLREQYF
TRBJ2-1,TRBV4-3,TRBD1,few,TGCGCCAGCAGCCAAGATACAGGGGGCCGCAATGAGCAGTTCTTC,CASSQDTGGRNEQFF
TRBJ2-1,TRBV18,TRBD1,.,TGTGCCAGCTCACCCCCCGCAGGGGGTAGGTCCTACAATGAGCAGTTCTTC,CASSPPAGGRSYNEQFF
TRBJ1-1,TRBV10-3,.,once,TGTGCCATCACCGGGGAAGCGTCGAGCACTGAAGCTTTCTTT,CAITGEASSTEAFF
TRBJ2-1,TRBV5-1,TRBD1,.,TGCGCCAGCAGCTTGGCAGAGGGGGCGGGCAATGAGCAGTTCTTC,CASSLAEGAGNEQFF